The rows below give T cell receptor beta chains drawn from one sample of a study of T cells in Graves' hyperthyroidism and ophthalmopathy. TCRdb processed the multiplex PCR reads anew with MiXCR; each CDR3 protein has one entry. The sample shows approximately 510,000 distinct CDR3 sequences, 46% of them seen only once. Material: peripheral blood or thyroid tissue (not recorded which). These receptors all come from an adult woman with Graves' disease, either hyperthyroidism or ophthalmopathy (not recorded which). Both conserved end residues are trimmed from each CDR3.

j_call v_call cdr3_aa
TRBJ2-2 TRBV19 ASSITPDNTGELF
TRBJ2-5 TRBV9 ASSGDSAFLETQY
TRBJ2-7 TRBV5-1 ASSRFQGGYEQY
TRBJ1-1 TRBV9 ASSPITENTEAF
TRBJ2-7 TRBV7-3 ASSRPGGSYEQY
TRBJ2-7 TRBV29-1 SVEAGGSEQY
TRBJ2-5 TRBV12-3/TRBV12-4 AISDRAETQY
TRBJ2-1 TRBV2 ASSEAVGTGNEQF
TRBJ2-7 TRBV2 ASRGTAGLAFYEQY
TRBJ1-5 TRBV19 ASSTRQGAVN
TRBJ1-5 TRBV13 ASSFDRDQPQH
TRBJ2-7 TRBV20-1 SASPGLAGPHEQY
TRBJ1-1 TRBV7-9 ASSLAQGPNTEAF
TRBJ2-7 TRBV7-2 ASSLLAGGWSEQY
TRBJ1-1 TRBV5-1 ASSKGMNTEAF
TRBJ2-2 TRBV9 ASSVAGQPNTGELF